This T cell receptor beta chain appears in the sequencing data of a study of blood T cell repertoires in COVID-19. The wider study: Some COVID-19 samples were acute and others convalescent; all came from the United States, Italy and Spain.

TCRdb's table, derived via immunoSEQ multiplex PCR, lists solely in-frame clones and lacks some. The sample has about 230,000 clones; roughly 85% are singletons. The germline V and J ends were trimmed by 3 bases and 7 bases, with 15 bases remaining between them. The CDR3 covers 15 residues. Germline lookup yields CDR1 LGHDT and CDR2 YNNKEL (reference sequence). The chain has TRBV3-1 (or the pseudogene TRBV3-2) and TRBJ2-2, with D possibly being TRBD1 (5 bases). The source of this sequence is a woman aged 18-29 years who had recovered from COVID-19. The sample was peripheral blood. The CDR3 DNA reads as TGTGCCAGCAGCCAGCAGGGTTCGGTGGACGGGGAGCTGTTTTTT. It codes for CASSQQGSVDGELFF.